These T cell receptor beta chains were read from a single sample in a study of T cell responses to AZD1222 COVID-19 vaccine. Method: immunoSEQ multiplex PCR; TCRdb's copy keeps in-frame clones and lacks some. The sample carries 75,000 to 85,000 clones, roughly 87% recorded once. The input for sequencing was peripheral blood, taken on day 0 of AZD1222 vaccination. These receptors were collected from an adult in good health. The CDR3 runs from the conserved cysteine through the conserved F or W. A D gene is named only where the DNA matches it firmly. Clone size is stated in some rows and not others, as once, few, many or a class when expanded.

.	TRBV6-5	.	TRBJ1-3	CAARRGSGNTIYF	TGTGCCGCAAGGAGGGGTTCTGGAAACACCATATATTTT
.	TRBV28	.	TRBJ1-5	CASSPPGGNQPQHF	TGTGCCAGCAGCCCCCCGGGTGGCAATCAGCCCCAGCATTTT
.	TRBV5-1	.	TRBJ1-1	CASSLAGNTEAFF	TGCGCCAGCAGCTTAGCGGGGAACACTGAAGCTTTCTTT
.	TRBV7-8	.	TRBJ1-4	CASSLLVFATNEKLFF	TGTGCCAGCAGCTTATTAGTATTCGCAACTAATGAAAAACTGTTTTTT
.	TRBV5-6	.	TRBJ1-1	CASSVAVESYIAFF	TGTGCCAGCAGCGTTGCGGTCGAGTCCTACATAGCTTTCTTT
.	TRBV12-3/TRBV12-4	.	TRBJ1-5	CASSRQEQPQHF	TGTGCCAGCAGTCGGCAGGAGCAGCCCCAGCATTTT
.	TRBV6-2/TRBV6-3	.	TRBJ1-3	CASSDLSGAGNTIYF	TGTGCCAGCAGTGACCTAAGCGGCGCTGGAAACACCATATATTTT
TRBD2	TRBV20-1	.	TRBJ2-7	CSASFVGGSSSYEQYF	TGCAGTGCTAGTTTCGTGGGAGGGTCGAGCTCCTACGAGCAGTACTTC
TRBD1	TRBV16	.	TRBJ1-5	CASSQSFTSGQGNQPQHF	TGTGCCAGCAGCCAATCCTTTACCTCGGGACAGGGCAATCAGCCCCAGCATTTT
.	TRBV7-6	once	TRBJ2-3	CASSLWGRRQIPDTQYF	TGTGCCAGCAGCTTATGGGGGAGGCGGCAGATCCCCGATACGCAGTATTTT
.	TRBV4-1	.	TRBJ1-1	CASSLRGPGGTEAFF	TGCGCCAGCAGCCTAAGGGGCCCGGGGGGCACTGAAGCTTTCTTT
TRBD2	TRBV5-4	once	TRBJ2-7	CASSLEGLGTGEQYF	TGTGCCAGCAGCTTGGAAGGACTAGGAACCGGCGAGCAGTACTTC
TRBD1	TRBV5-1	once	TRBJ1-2	CASSPGGTGDNGYTF	TGCGCCAGCAGCCCTGGAGGGACAGGGGATAATGGCTACACCTTC
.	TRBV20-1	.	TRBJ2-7	CSASLSYEQYF	TGCAGTGCTAGCCTCTCCTACGAGCAGTACTTC
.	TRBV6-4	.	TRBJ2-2	CASRRQTNTGELFF	TGTGCCTCCCGCCGACAGACGAACACCGGGGAGCTGTTTTTT
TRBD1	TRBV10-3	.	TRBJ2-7	CAIFDRGSDEQYF	TGTGCCATCTTCGACAGGGGTAGCGACGAGCAGTACTTC
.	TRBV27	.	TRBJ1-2	CASWPEGGGHDYGYTF	TGTGCCAGCTGGCCCGAAGGGGGGGGGCACGACTATGGCTACACCTTC
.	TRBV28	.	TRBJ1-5	CASRGRIPNQPQHF	TGTGCCAGCAGGGGGCGGATTCCGAATCAGCCCCAGCATTTT
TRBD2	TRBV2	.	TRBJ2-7	CASRGTSGSNEQYF	TGTGCCAGCCGAGGGACTAGCGGGAGTAACGAGCAGTACTTC
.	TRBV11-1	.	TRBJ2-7	CASSLVYLPPREQYF	TGTGCCAGCAGCTTAGTATACCTGCCCCCGAGGGAGCAGTACTTC
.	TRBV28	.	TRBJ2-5	CASSFGRQVQETQYF	TGTGCCAGCAGCTTTGGACGACAGGTTCAAGAGACCCAGTACTTC
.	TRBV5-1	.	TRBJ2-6	CASSLDGSGANVLTF	TGCGCCAGCAGCTTGGATGGCTCTGGGGCCAACGTCCTGACTTTC
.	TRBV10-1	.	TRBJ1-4	CASSLRANEKLFF	TGCGCCAGCAGCCTACGAGCTAACGAAAAACTGTTTTTT
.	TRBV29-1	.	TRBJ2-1	CSVDLGYNEQFF	TGCAGCGTTGATTTAGGGTACAATGAGCAGTTCTTC
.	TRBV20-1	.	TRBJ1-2	CSASLPDSYGYTF	TGCAGTGCCAGTCTCCCGGACAGCTATGGCTACACCTTC
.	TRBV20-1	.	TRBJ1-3	CSANPGNTIYF	TGCAGTGCTAACCCTGGAAACACCATATATTTT
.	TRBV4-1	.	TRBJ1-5	CASSQGSYQPQHF	TGCGCCAGCAGCCAAGGGTCGTATCAGCCCCAGCATTTT
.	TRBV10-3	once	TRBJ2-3	CAIRETGVDKDTQYF	TGTGCCATCAGGGAAACGGGAGTGGATAAAGATACGCAGTATTTT
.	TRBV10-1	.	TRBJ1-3	CAAPGEGRIKSETGNTIYF	TGCGCCGCCCCCGGGGAGGGTCGTATTAAGTCGGAAACTGGAAACACCATATATTTT
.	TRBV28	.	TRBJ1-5	CASSRRQFYSNQPQHF	TGTGCCAGCAGTAGGAGACAGTTTTATAGCAATCAGCCCCAGCATTTT